This T cell receptor (beta chain) was sequenced during a study of T cell responses to AZD1222 COVID-19 vaccine. As concerns this clone: Its antigen is undetermined. This is likely a read error, given that the CDR3 carries no conserved phenylalanine or tryptophan at its end. No DNA is shown, since the ends of the CDR3 on it are uncertain; the CDR3 is the one TCRdb lists.

Study-wide points: A reported finding is that nearly half of spike-specific TCRs target unmutated variant regions. At study baseline, merely more than 5 AZD1222 recipients were seropositive.

14 amino acids form the CDR3, both terminal residues included. Assay used: immunoSEQ multiplex PCR; TCRdb lists only in-frame clones, some missing. The sample shows roughly 120,000 clones, about 94% of them seen only once. The clonotype comes from an adult in good health. The specimen was peripheral blood, collected on day 0 of AZD1222 vaccination. V and J are TRBV6-7 and TRBJ2-7; the tabulated D call, TRBD2, remains unverified against the DNA. TRBV6-7 is an ORF, with its function uncertain. CDR3 sequence: CASLLAGPGGAAPI.